Below are 21 T cell receptor beta chains sequenced from a single sample in a study of blood T cell repertoires in COVID-19. The assay was immunoSEQ multiplex PCR, and TCRdb's table has in-frame clones only and misses some. The sample holds around 200,000 clones; 80% to 90% are singletons and the top ten take about a sixth. Sequenced sample: peripheral blood. These receptors came from a woman older than 75 with active or convalescent COVID-19.

The J gene is TRBJ2-1, the V gene TRBV5-4; 8 bases line up with TRBD2. Germline V lookup: CDR1 SGHNT, CDR2 YYREEE (reference sequence). Trimming removed 1 base from V and 3 bases from J; junction bases left unmatched: 3. The CDR3 totals 15 residues. Here the CDR3 reads CASSLTSGYYNEQFF. CDR3 coding DNA: TGTGCCAGCAGCTTGACTAGCGGATACTACAATGAGCAGTTCTTC. Supplemented by reference TRBV5-4 and TRBJ2-1, the full variable domain reads ETGVTQSPTHLIKTRGQQVTLRCSSQSGHNTVSWYQQALGQGPQFIFQYYREEENGRGNFPPRFSGLQFPNYSSELNVNALELDDSALYLCASSLTSGYYNEQFFGPGTRLTVL.

This clone was found once. This chain connects TRBV5-1 to TRBJ2-5, with a possible D match to TRBD1 (6 bases). This CDR3 is built from 14 residues. Germline assignment: CDR1 SGHRS and CDR2 YFSETQ. Trimming took 3 bases from V and 5 from J, leaving 14 bases between them. CDR3 region: CASSSGRGWETQYF. The CDR3 coding sequence is TGCGCCAGCAGCTCAGGCAGGGGTTGGGAGACCCAGTACTTC.

The rearrangement links TRBV11-2 to TRBJ1-2; perhaps TRBD1 as D (6 bases). The V gene lost 3 bases and the J gene lost 7 bases, with 15 bases spanning the gap. Per germline, CDR1 SGHAT and CDR2 FQNNGV. This CDR3 is 14 amino acids long. The CDR3 reads CASSFTDRTLGYTF. CDR3 coding DNA: TGTGCCAGCAGCTTCACCGACAGGACGCTTGGCTACACCTTC.

The V call is TRBV15, the J call TRBJ2-5; possible D gene TRBD1, 5 bases. From germline, CDR1 is LNHNV and CDR2 YYDKDF (reference sequence). This CDR3 comprises 15 residues. With 0 bases removed from V and 0 bases from J, the gap between germline ends came to 8 bases. CDR3 DNA sequence: TGTGCCACCAGCAGAGAGCTAGGGGACCAAGAGACCCAGTACTTC. This translates into CATSRELGDQETQYF.

J is TRBJ2-2 and V is TRBV3-1 (or the pseudogene TRBV3-2); the D gene is possibly TRBD2 (5 bases). The CDR3 sequence is 18 residues long. CDR1 is LGHDT and CDR2 is YNNKEL in the germline V gene (reference sequence). V lost 5 bases and J 6 bases, leaving 25 bases between the germline ends. DNA of the CDR3: TGTGCCAGCAGCTCCCGCGGGCTATGGTGTCTTCTTGCCGGGGAGCTGTTTTTT. Translated, it gives CASSSRGLWCLLAGELFF.

The J gene is TRBJ2-7, the V gene TRBV15; perhaps TRBD1 as D (6 bases). The CDR3 length is 16 residues. Per the germline V gene, CDR1 is LNHNV and CDR2 is YYDKDF (reference sequence). V shed 1 base and J shed 0 bases, with 13 bases lying between them. For the CDR3, the DNA is TGTGCCACCAGCAGAGGCATGGACAGAAACTCCTACGAGCAGTACTTC. It encodes CATSRGMDRNSYEQYF.

This clone was observed many times. The chain is built from TRBV3-1 (or the pseudogene TRBV3-2) and TRBJ2-7; TRBD2 is a possible D gene (6 bases). CDR3 length equals 15 residues. Germline V gene lookup returns CDR1 LGHDT and CDR2 YNNKEL (reference sequence). Trimming removed 4 bases from V and 0 bases from J, with 13 bases in between. The CDR3 reads CASSPPGTSSYEQYF. Here the CDR3 DNA reads TGTGCCAGCAGCCCACCCGGGACTTCCTCCTACGAGCAGTACTTC.

Comment on this clone: One end of the junction does not line up with germline, which may come from a read error. The V call is TRBV7-9, the J call TRBJ2-7; TRBD2 matches at 10 bases. The CDR3 covers 14 residues. Looked up from germline, CDR1 is SEHNR and CDR2 is FQNEAQ (reference sequence). The CDR3 nucleotides read TGTGCCAGCAGCCTAGCGGGAGCCTATAACGAGCAGTACTTC. Protein: CASSLAGAYNEQYF.

The chain carries TRBV5-1 and TRBJ2-2, with 8 bases lining up with TRBD2. The V gene's germline CDR1 is SGHRS and CDR2 YFSETQ. The CDR3 contains 16 residues. With 2 bases clipped from V and 7 bases from J, the junction kept 10 bases outside the gene matches. CDR3 sequence: CASSFGREALGGELFF. The CDR3 nucleotides are TGCGCCAGCAGCTTTGGGCGGGAGGCTCTTGGCGGGGAGCTGTTTTTT.

The chain is built from TRBV7-9 and TRBJ1-6, with a possible D match to TRBD1 (6 bases). Germline CDR1 is SEHNR and CDR2 is FQNEAQ (reference sequence). The CDR3 sequence is 13 residues long. The germline V and J ends were trimmed by 5 bases and 8 bases, with 10 bases remaining between them. The CDR3 spells CASSPRQDSPLHF. The CDR3 nucleotides are TGTGCCAGCAGCCCGCGACAGGATTCACCCCTCCACTTT.

The chain has TRBV3-1 (or the pseudogene TRBV3-2) and TRBJ2-3, with D maybe TRBD2 (5 bases). V lost 5 bases and J lost 1, with 16 bases in between. This CDR3 has 16 amino acids. CDR1 is LGHDT, CDR2 YNNKEL, per germline (reference sequence). The CDR3 DNA is TGTGCCAGCAGCTTAAGCCAGCGGAGTGGCACAGATACGCAGTATTTT. It encodes CASSLSQRSGTDTQYF.

CDR3 sequence: CAIKGAGTGGVTEAFF. The CDR3 DNA reads as TGTGCCATCAAAGGGGCCGGGACGGGAGGAGTCACTGAAGCTTTCTTT. The V and J genes are TRBV6-6 and TRBJ1-1; a weak D match, TRBD1 (5 bases). CDR3 length: 16 residues. Trimming removed 10 bases from V and 4 bases from J, with 25 bases in between. Germline CDR1 MNHNY, CDR2 SVGAGI (reference sequence).

The rearrangement links TRBV10-3 to TRBJ2-6; 8 nucleotides line up with TRBD1. Trimming took 1 base from V and 1 from J; bases not matched to a gene: 3. The length of the CDR3 is 17 residues. Germline CDR1 is ENHRY and CDR2 is SYGVKD. Here the CDR3 reads CAISEYGQGSGANVLTF. CDR3 nucleotide sequence: TGTGCCATCAGTGAGTACGGACAGGGTTCTGGGGCCAACGTCCTGACTTTC.

The chain joins TRBV5-1 to TRBJ2-7, with 7 bases identical to TRBD1. The germline V gene encodes CDR1 SGHRS and CDR2 YFSETQ. The CDR3 sequence is 14 residues long. The ends lost 4 bases at V and 0 bases at J; junction bases unmatched: 4. Written as DNA, the CDR3 is TGCGCCAGCAGCCTGACAGGGAACTCCTACGAGCAGTACTTC. Translated, it gives CASSLTGNSYEQYF.

The rearrangement uses TRBV10-3 and TRBJ1-1; D unclear. Germline V gives CDR1 ENHRY, CDR2 SYGVKD. CDR3 length: 16 residues. V gave up 3 bases and J gave up 0 bases, with 14 bases separating them. CDR3 sequence: CAISDPLGLMNTEAFF. Written as DNA, the CDR3 is TGTGCCATCAGTGACCCTTTGGGCCTCATGAACACTGAAGCTTTCTTT.

V and J are TRBV10-3 and TRBJ2-7, with D tentatively TRBD2 (5 bases). Deletions cut 2 bases from V and 2 bases from J, with 13 bases between. This CDR3 has 15 amino acids. The V gene's germline CDR1 is ENHRY and CDR2 SYGVKD. The CDR3 DNA reads TGTGCCATCAGTGAGCCGGAAACTAGGGCCTACGAGCAGTACTTC. This encodes CAISEPETRAYEQYF.

The chain couples TRBV7-3 to TRBJ1-1, with a possible D match to TRBD1 (6 bases). The V gene lost 4 bases and the J gene lost 6 bases, with 12 bases spanning the gap. The germline gives CDR1 SGHTA, CDR2 FQGTGA. This CDR3 comprises 13 residues. CDR3 residues: CASSSIQGAEAFF. The DNA of the CDR3 is TGTGCCAGCAGCTCAATACAGGGTGCTGAAGCTTTCTTT.

This rearrangement joins TRBV29-1 to TRBJ2-3; 7 positions agree with TRBD1. CDR1 and CDR2 (germline): SQVTM, ANQGSEA. Losses at the gene ends were 7 bases for V and 5 bases for J; bases not matched to a gene: 6. CDR3 size: 12 residues. This chain's CDR3 is CSATGAQDTQYF. The CDR3 region has the DNA TGCAGCGCTACAGGGGCTCAAGATACGCAGTATTTT.

V gene TRBV6-6 combines with J gene TRBJ1-2, with TRBD1 identical over 8 bases. CDR1 and CDR2 (germline): MNHNY, SVGAGI (reference sequence). With V trimmed by 2 bases and J by 12 bases, 5 bases remained unmatched. CDR3 length: 12 residues. CDR3 sequence (DNA): TGTGCCAGCAGTTACCGACAGGGGCATGACACCTTC. Protein product: CASSYRQGHDTF.

The chain couples TRBV7-6 to TRBJ2-3; tentative D call: TRBD1 (6 bases). The V gene's germline CDR1 is SGHVS and CDR2 FNYEAQ. V lost 5 bases and J lost 1, with 13 bases in between. The CDR3 contains 15 residues. CDR3 DNA sequence: TGTGCCAGCAGCACTGACAGGACCGGCACAGATACGCAGTATTTT. Residues: CASSTDRTGTDTQYF.

This clone has just a few counts. The V and J genes are TRBV9 and TRBJ2-1, with 7 bases fitting TRBD1. The CDR3 length is 13 residues. Germline V CDR1 and CDR2: SGDLS, YYNGEE. The ends lost 2 bases at V and 10 bases at J; junction bases unmatched: 6. The CDR3 DNA sequence: TGTGCCAGCAGCGTCAGAGGGGGCTCGGAGCAGTTCTTC. The encoded protein is CASSVRGGSEQFF.